This entry lists 17 T cell receptor beta chains sequenced from one sample in a study of cytomegalovirus exposure and HLA in healthy donors. TCRdb's copy holds only in-frame clones and misses some; the assay was immunoSEQ multiplex PCR. The sample contains roughly 300,000 clones, more than 80% of which appear only once. Sequencing was performed on PBMCs. These TCRs come from a woman aged 18-29 years in good health and CMV-seronegative.

In its sample, this clone was seen once. The chain uses TRBV28 and TRBJ2-2; 7 positions match TRBD1. CDR1 is MDHEN and CDR2 is SYDVKM in the germline V gene. The V gene end was trimmed by 6 bases and the J gene end by 4 bases; junction bases not matched to a gene: 5. The CDR3 totals 14 residues. CDR3 bases: TGTGCCAGCAGCCTACAGGGGAGCACCGGGGAGCTGTTTTTT. This sequence encodes CASSLQGSTGELFF.

This chain links TRBV28 with TRBJ1-2; 8 nucleotides match TRBD1. The germline V gene encodes CDR1 MDHEN and CDR2 SYDVKM. The CDR3 is 13 residues long. V gave up 6 bases and J gave up 5 bases; unmatched junction bases: 5. The CDR3 nucleotides read TGTGCCAGCAGACCGGGACAGGAGTATGGCTACACCTTC. This gives the protein CASRPGQEYGYTF.

The chain is built from TRBV5-1 and TRBJ2-2, with TRBD1 matching over 10 bases. With 4 bases clipped from V and 0 bases from J, the junction kept 3 bases outside the gene matches. CDR1 and CDR2 from the germline V gene are SGHRS and YFSETQ. The CDR3 covers 16 residues. The CDR3 sequence: CASSADRGANTGELFF. The CDR3 DNA reads as TGCGCCAGCAGCGCGGACAGGGGGGCGAACACCGGGGAGCTGTTTTTT.

The chain couples TRBV11-2 to TRBJ2-1; 8 bases match TRBD2. The germline gives CDR1 SGHAT, CDR2 FQNNGV. The CDR3 contains 17 residues. The trim removed 2 bases at V and 3 bases at J, leaving 9 bases unmatched. CDR3: CASSLRWGSGIYNEQFF. The DNA for the CDR3 is TGTGCCAGCAGCTTAAGGTGGGGTAGCGGGATCTACAATGAGCAGTTCTTC.

V gene TRBV7-3 combines with J gene TRBJ2-5, with D tentatively TRBD1 (7 bases). V lost 4 bases and J lost 2, with 14 bases in between. CDR3 length: 15 residues. CDR1 SGHTA and CDR2 FQGTGA come from the germline V gene. The CDR3 region has the DNA TGTGCCAGCAGCTACCCCAGGGGGGATCAAGAGACCCAGTACTTC. Protein sequence: CASSYPRGDQETQYF.

This chain connects TRBV28 to TRBJ2-1; D is possibly TRBD2 (5 bases). The germline gives CDR1 MDHEN, CDR2 SYDVKM. The CDR3 is 13 residues long. Trimming removed 6 bases from V and 2 bases from J, with 8 bases in between. The CDR3 nucleotides are TGTGCCAGCAGCCCGGGAACCTACAATGAGCAGTTCTTC. Its protein is CASSPGTYNEQFF.

This rearrangement joins TRBV4-2 to TRBJ2-3; D may be TRBD2 (6 bases). The germline V gene has CDR1 LGHNA and CDR2 YNFKEQ. CDR3 size: 19 residues. Trimming shortened V by 0 bases and J by 0 bases, and 19 bases separated the two germline ends. The chain's CDR3 is CASSQDGGSGTISTDTQYF. Written as DNA, the CDR3 is TGTGCCAGCAGCCAAGATGGCGGTAGCGGTACAATAAGCACAGATACGCAGTATTTT.

The rearrangement uses TRBV5-4 and TRBJ1-2; the match to TRBD1 covers 7 bases. V lost 4 bases, J lost 2 bases, and 5 bases stayed unmatched. The germline CDR1 and CDR2 sequences are SGHNT and YYREEE (reference sequence). This CDR3 has 14 amino acids. The CDR3 protein is CASSAGTENYGYTF. DNA for the CDR3: TGTGCCAGCAGCGCCGGGACAGAAAACTATGGCTACACCTTC.

This chain uses TRBV4-1 with TRBJ1-2; D gene uncertain. The CDR3 contains 13 residues. The germline V gene encodes CDR1 MGHRA and CDR2 YSYEKL. V was shortened by 1 base and J by 4 bases, with 7 bases between the two germline ends. CDR3 loop: CASSQVQSYGYTF. In DNA form, the CDR3 reads TGCGCCAGCAGCCAAGTACAGAGCTATGGCTACACCTTC.

This clone was seen a handful of times. The chain is built from TRBV23-1 and TRBJ2-5; weak D call: TRBD1 (5 bases). TRBV23-1 is marked as an open reading frame, function uncertain. The CDR3 is made up of 13 amino acids. Trimming removed 3 bases at V and 5 bases at J, with 10 bases between. The CDR3 DNA reads TGCGCCAGCAGTCACTGGCAGGGTGAGACCCAGTACTTC. It codes for CASSHWQGETQYF.

This clone was counted at least ten times. The rearrangement links TRBV19 to TRBJ2-7, with 9 bases identical to TRBD2. Per the germline V gene, CDR1 is LNHDA and CDR2 is SQIVND (reference sequence). CDR3 length: 15 residues. With 4 bases clipped from V and 5 bases from J, the junction kept 9 bases outside the gene matches. CDR3 DNA sequence: TGTGCCAGTAGTAACCTTCAGCGGGAGGTAGACGAGCAGTACTTC. Encoded protein: CASSNLQREVDEQYF. The variable domain in full, completed from reference TRBV19 and TRBJ2-7, reads DGGITQSPKYLFRKEGQNVTLSCEQNLNHDAMYWYRQDPGQGLRLIYYSQIVNDFQKGDIAEGYSVSREKKESFPLTVTSAQKNPTAFYLCASSNLQREVDEQYFGPGTRLTVT.

V usage is TRBV7-8 and J usage is TRBJ2-1; 11 positions agree with TRBD2. J lost 5 bases, V lost 3 bases, and 12 bases had no gene match. Germline V gives CDR1 SGHVS, CDR2 FQNEAQ. This CDR3 spans 18 amino acids. CDR3 coding DNA: TGTGCCAGCAGCTTCGGGACTAGCGGAGTGCTTTACGACAATGAGCAGTTCTTC. It is translated as CASSFGTSGVLYDNEQFF.

This chain connects TRBV7-9 to TRBJ2-7, with TRBD2 matching 12 bases. This CDR3 region has 18 residues. V trimming: 0 bases; J trimming: 9 bases; junction bases outside the gene matches: 15. Germline CDR1 SEHNR, CDR2 FQNEAQ (reference sequence). The CDR3 DNA reads TGTGCCAGCAGCTTAGCCCACCAGACTAGACTAGCGGGAGCTGTGCAGTACTTC. Translated, it gives CASSLAHQTRLAGAVQYF.

This rearrangement joins TRBV30 to TRBJ2-1; tentative D call: TRBD2 (6 bases). Germline V lookup: CDR1 GTSNPN, CDR2 SVGIG (reference sequence). CDR3 length equals 16 residues. V gave up 7 bases and J gave up 3 bases, with 22 bases separating them. The CDR3 sequence: CASPLVCGALYNEQFF. The CDR3 region has the DNA TGTGCCTCCCCACTTGTTTGCGGGGCCCTCTACAATGAGCAGTTCTTC.

The chain carries TRBV9 and TRBJ2-1; D not resolved. Looked up from germline, CDR1 is SGDLS and CDR2 is YYNGEE. V was shortened by 4 bases and J by 0 bases, with 14 bases between the two germline ends. The CDR3 loop spans 16 amino acids. CDR3 nucleotides: TGTGCCAGCAGCCCACCAACGGGTAGCTCCTACAATGAGCAGTTCTTC. This encodes CASSPPTGSSYNEQFF.

Comment on this clone: Other DNA sequences from this sample encode an identical CDR3 as well. The V gene is TRBV11-2, the J gene TRBJ2-7, with a tentative D call TRBD1 (6 bases). Trimming shortened V by 3 bases and J by 2 bases, and 8 bases separated the two germline ends. Germline V gene lookup returns CDR1 SGHAT and CDR2 FQNNGV. This CDR3 comprises 13 residues. CDR3 region: CASSFGQTYEQYF. In DNA, the CDR3 is TGTGCCAGCAGCTTTGGACAGACCTACGAGCAGTACTTC.

The chain carries TRBV30 and TRBJ2-1, with D possibly TRBD1 on 6 matching bases. This CDR3 is 13 amino acids long. Trimming took 0 bases from V and 10 from J, leaving 13 bases between them. Germline CDR1 and CDR2: GTSNPN and SVGIG (reference sequence). This CDR3 reads CAWSVRGGGEQFF. The CDR3 DNA reads as TGTGCCTGGAGTGTACGGGGTGGGGGCGAGCAGTTCTTC.